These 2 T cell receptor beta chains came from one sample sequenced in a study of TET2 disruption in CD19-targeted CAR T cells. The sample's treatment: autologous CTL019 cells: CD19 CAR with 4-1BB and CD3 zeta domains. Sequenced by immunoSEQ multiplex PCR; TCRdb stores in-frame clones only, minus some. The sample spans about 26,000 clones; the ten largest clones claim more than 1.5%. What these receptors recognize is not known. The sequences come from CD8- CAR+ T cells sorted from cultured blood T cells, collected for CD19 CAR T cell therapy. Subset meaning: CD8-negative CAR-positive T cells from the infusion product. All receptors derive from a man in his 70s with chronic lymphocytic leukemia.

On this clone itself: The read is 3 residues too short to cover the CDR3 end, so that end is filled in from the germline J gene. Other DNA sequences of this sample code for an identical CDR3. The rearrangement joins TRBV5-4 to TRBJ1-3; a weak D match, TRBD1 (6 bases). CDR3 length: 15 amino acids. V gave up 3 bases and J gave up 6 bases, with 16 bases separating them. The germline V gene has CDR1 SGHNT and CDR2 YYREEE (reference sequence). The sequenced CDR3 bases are TGTGCCAGCAGCTCAGGGGCAGGCCAGCAAAACACC. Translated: CASSSGAGQQNT. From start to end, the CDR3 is CASSSGAGQQNTIYF.

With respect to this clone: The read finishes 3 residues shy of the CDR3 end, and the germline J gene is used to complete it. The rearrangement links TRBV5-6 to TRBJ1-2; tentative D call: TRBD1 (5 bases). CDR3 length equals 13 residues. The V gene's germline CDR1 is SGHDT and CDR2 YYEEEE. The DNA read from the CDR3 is TGTGCCAGCAGCCCACCCGGGCAGGGTCTC. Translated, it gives CASSPPGQGL. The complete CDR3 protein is CASSPPGQGLYTF.